Shown below are 8 T cell receptor beta chains from a single sample sequenced in a study of tumor and adjacent non-tumor tissue in lung cancer. This sample's RNA came from whole unsorted tissue. The library came from three nested PCR rounds adapted from ARM-PCR protocols. Each CDR3 protein is one row after TCRdb ran MiXCR on the multiplex PCR reads. This table holds about 75,000 distinct CDR3 sequences, roughly 80% found once. Sequencing used lung tumor tissue. The source is a woman in her forties or fifties with non-small cell lung cancer.

As for this clonotype: A read error may be the cause here, since a much bigger clone is one base away. The V call is TRBV24-1, the J call TRBJ2-1; tentatively, D is TRBD1 or TRBD2 (5 bases each). There are 16 residues in the CDR3. Looked up from germline, CDR1 is KGHDR and CDR2 is SFDVKD. Between the trimmed V and J ends, which lost 1 base and 8 bases, there was a span of 17 bases. As DNA, the CDR3 is TGTGCCACCAGTGATTTCCTCCGGGACCCAAGGCATGAGCAGTTCTTC. It translates to CATSDFLRDPRHEQFF.

This sequence joins TRBV6-5 and TRBJ1-1, with D tentatively TRBD1 (6 bases). The germline gives CDR1 MNHEY, CDR2 SVGAGI. This CDR3 is built from 14 residues. The V end lost 6 bases, the J end lost 10 bases, and 21 bases lay between the germline ends. This CDR3 reads CASSLRGGGIGAFF. For the CDR3, the DNA is TGTGCCAGCAGCTTGCGGGGGGGGGGCATTGGAGCTTTCTTT.

A note on this clonotype: One junction end disagrees with the germline gene, perhaps due to a read error. V gene TRBV12-3 or TRBV12-4 combines with J gene TRBJ2-1; 8 bases line up with TRBD2. The CDR3 totals 13 residues. CDR3 residues: CASSFGRDNDQFF. The CDR3 bases are TGTGCCAGTAGTTTCGGGAGGGACAATGACCAGTTCTTC.

In this sample, this clonotype turned up a few times. This may be a read error: a much more frequent sequence differs by one nucleotide. The genes are TRBV20-1 and TRBJ2-3, with TRBD2 identical over 7 bases. This CDR3 has 13 amino acids. Germline CDR1 reads DFQATT; CDR2 reads SNEGSKA (reference sequence). CDR3 in DNA: TGCAGTGCGCCACTAGCGCGAACAGATATGCAGTATTTT. Amino acids: CSAPLARTDMQYF.

This clonotype was found many times. V is TRBV29-1 and J is TRBJ1-1, with D unclear. The CDR3 has 12 amino acids. V gave up 1 base and J gave up 6 bases, with 9 bases separating them. The germline CDR1 and CDR2 sequences are SQVTM and ANQGSEA. This CDR3 is CSVEGGSAEAFF. CDR3 sequence (DNA): TGCAGCGTTGAAGGTGGATCCGCTGAAGCTTTCTTT.

For this clonotype: One junction end disagrees with the germline gene, perhaps due to a read error. The chain carries TRBV4-2 and TRBJ1-6; D is ambiguous. The CDR3 has 20 residues. Per germline, CDR1 LGHNA and CDR2 YNFKEQ. In nucleotides, the CDR3 is TGCACCAGCAGCCAATCTCGCCCCCGTTCCGACTCGTCCTATAATTCACCCCTCCACTTT. Translating gives CTSSQSRPRSDSSYNSPLHF.

With regard to this clonotype: This CDR3 is missing its conserved last phenylalanine or tryptophan, likely due to a read error. CDR3 DNA: TGTGCCAGCAGTTACACAGGGACAGCTCTTCATGGCTACACCATC. It encodes CASSYTGTALHGYTI. The chain employs TRBV6-5 and TRBJ1-2; 7 nucleotides match TRBD1. The ends lost 2 bases at V and 6 bases at J; junction bases unmatched: 9. This CDR3 region has 15 residues. The germline gives CDR1 MNHEY, CDR2 SVGAGI.

This chain uses TRBV5-1 with TRBJ2-5; 9 bases fit TRBD1. The J segment lost 4 bases and the V segment lost 3 bases, leaving 7 bases of the junction unmatched. The germline V gene has CDR1 SGHRS and CDR2 YFSETQ. The CDR3 contains 15 residues. Here the CDR3 reads CASSSEPTGGETQYF. The CDR3 nucleotides read TGCGCCAGCAGCTCCGAACCGACAGGGGGAGAGACCCAGTACTTC.